This entry lists 25 T cell receptor beta chains sequenced from one sample in a study of cytomegalovirus exposure and HLA in healthy donors. The PCR was carried out with 60 Vbeta primers and 13 Jbeta primers. Method: immunoSEQ multiplex PCR; TCRdb's copy keeps in-frame clones and lacks some. The table records 100,000 to 150,000 clones, about 70% of them present only once. The sequencing input was PBMCs. The receptors were gathered from a male donor in good health and CMV-seronegative.

The chain is built from TRBV2 and TRBJ2-3, with a possible D match to TRBD2 (5 bases). The germline V gene has CDR1 SNHLY and CDR2 FYNNEI. The CDR3 has 15 amino acids. The ends were cut back, 6 bases at V and 0 bases at J, with 13 bases in the middle. The CDR3 protein is CASSLVASSTDTQYF. The CDR3 region has the DNA TGTGCCAGCAGCTTGGTAGCGTCTAGCACAGATACGCAGTATTTT.

This chain uses TRBV4-3 with TRBJ1-4; tentatively, D is TRBD1 (6 bases). The CDR3 is made up of 16 amino acids. The V and J ends lost 2 bases and 4 bases respectively, with 14 bases between them. Germline V gives CDR1 LGHNA, CDR2 YSLEER. The CDR3 sequence: CASSQPRQDSNEKLFF. The CDR3 bases are TGCGCCAGCAGCCAACCCCGACAGGACAGTAATGAAAAACTGTTTTTT.

This clone was observed a single time. The chain recombines TRBV7-2 with TRBJ2-1; TRBD2 agrees at 10 bases. With 2 bases clipped from V and 8 bases from J, the junction kept 6 bases outside the gene matches. This CDR3 contains 15 residues. Per the germline V gene, CDR1 is SGHTA and CDR2 is FQGNSA. The CDR3 nucleotides are TGTGCCAGCAGCTTAAGGGGACTAGCGCTTGATGAGCAGTTCTTC. It yields the protein CASSLRGLALDEQFF. The full variable domain, in which reference TRBV7-2 and TRBJ2-1 provide the parts outside the CDR3, is GAGVSQSPSNKVTEKGKDVELRCDPISGHTALYWYRQSLGQGLEFLIYFQGNSAPDKSGLPSDRFSAERTGGSVSTLTIQRTQQEDSAVYLCASSLRGLALDEQFFGPGTRLTVL.

V is TRBV5-6 and J is TRBJ1-2; D is unclear. The CDR3 is made up of 11 amino acids. Trimming left V 0 bases short and J 7 bases short, with 4 bases between. The germline gives CDR1 SGHDT, CDR2 YYEEEE. CDR3 nucleotides: TGTGCCAGCAGCTTGGGTAGTGGCTACACCTTC. This translates into CASSLGSGYTF.

The chain carries TRBV5-4 and TRBJ1-1; 9 bases map to TRBD1. Germline V gives CDR1 SGHNT, CDR2 YYREEE (reference sequence). Unmatched junction bases numbered 9, after V lost 3 bases and J lost 3 bases. The CDR3 length is 16 residues. CDR3 protein: CASSSLHRGPDTEAFF. In nucleotides, the CDR3 is TGTGCCAGCAGCTCTTTACACAGGGGGCCTGACACTGAAGCTTTCTTT.

The V and J genes are TRBV19 and TRBJ1-5; 8 nucleotides align to TRBD1. Trimming removed 3 bases from V and 2 bases from J; junction bases left unmatched: 3. This CDR3 region has 15 residues. CDR1 and CDR2 from the germline V gene are LNHDA and SQIVND (reference sequence). The CDR3 region is CASSMQGAGNQPQHF. The CDR3 region has the DNA TGTGCCAGTAGTATGCAGGGGGCTGGCAATCAGCCCCAGCATTTT.

The chain couples TRBV7-8 to TRBJ2-1; 8 positions match TRBD2. The V gene end was trimmed by 4 bases and the J gene end by 4 bases; junction bases not matched to a gene: 6. The CDR3 is 15 residues long. Per germline, CDR1 SGHVS and CDR2 FQNEAQ. The CDR3 here is CASSSSSGYYNEQFF. The CDR3 region has the DNA TGTGCCAGCAGCTCCTCTAGCGGGTATTACAATGAGCAGTTCTTC.

The V call is TRBV6-6, the J call TRBJ2-7, with 9 bases aligning to TRBD2. V lost 5 bases to trimming and J lost 9 bases; unmatched junction nucleotides: 14. The CDR3 extends over 15 amino acids. Germline loops: CDR1 MNHNY, CDR2 SVGAGI (reference sequence). The CDR3 DNA is TGTGCCAGCAGTGTAGCGGGAGATTCCAGAAGGACGCAGTACTTC. This translates into CASSVAGDSRRTQYF.

The chain joins TRBV6-5 to TRBJ1-2; D not certain. The CDR3 runs 14 residues. Trimming stripped 4 bases from V and 1 base from J, with 10 bases between. The V gene's germline CDR1 is MNHEY and CDR2 SVGAGI. CDR3 nucleotide sequence: TGTGCCAGCAGTTCCCCCACTTTTAACTATGGCTACACCTTC. Protein product: CASSSPTFNYGYTF.

This clone was counted once. The V and J genes are TRBV7-2 and TRBJ2-7; 9 bases line up with TRBD1. The J segment lost 1 base and the V segment lost 5 bases, leaving 3 bases of the junction unmatched. From germline, CDR1 is SGHTA and CDR2 FQGNSA. CDR3 size: 14 residues. The CDR3, as DNA: TGTGCCAGCAGCCCAGACAGGGGGTCCTACGAGCAGTACTTC. This encodes CASSPDRGSYEQYF.

A few counts support this clone. The CDR3 loop reads CASSEAGTPYGYTF. As DNA, the CDR3 is TGTGCCAGCAGTGAAGCCGGGACTCCCTATGGCTACACCTTC. The chain employs TRBV6-1 and TRBJ1-2; the D gene is possibly TRBD1 (5 bases). This CDR3 is built from 14 residues. Trimming left V 0 bases short and J 4 bases short, with 9 bases between. The germline gives CDR1 MNHNS, CDR2 SASEGT.

This clone was observed a few times. CDR3: CASSLGGGSSYEQYF. The CDR3 region has the DNA TGTGCCAGCAGCTTAGGCGGAGGGAGCTCCTACGAGCAGTACTTC. The J gene is TRBJ2-7, the V gene TRBV7-9, with D possibly matching TRBD2 (6 bases). The V gene lost 1 base and the J gene lost 0 bases, with 10 bases spanning the gap. The CDR3 extends over 15 amino acids. CDR1 and CDR2 (germline): SEHNR, FQNEAQ (reference sequence).

This sequence joins TRBV11-2 and TRBJ2-7; possibly TRBD1 for D (6 bases). Germline V gene data show CDR1 as SGHAT and CDR2 as FQNNGV. V lost 5 bases to trimming and J lost 0 bases, with 17 bases between them. The CDR3 spans 16 residues. CDR3 loop: CASSVQGLGSSYEQYF. Written as DNA, the CDR3 is TGTGCCAGCAGCGTACAGGGATTGGGAAGCTCCTACGAGCAGTACTTC.

The genes are TRBV4-2 and TRBJ1-1; 8 bases match TRBD1. Germline V lookup: CDR1 LGHNA, CDR2 YNFKEQ. The V segment lost 0 bases and the J segment 7 bases; nucleotides outside the gene matches: 13. The CDR3 has 17 residues. For the CDR3, the DNA is TGTGCCAGCAGCCAAGATCCGGGCGGACAGGGTCTTAGTGAAGCTTTCTTT. Its protein is CASSQDPGGQGLSEAFF.

A few counts support this clone. The chain recombines TRBV6-6 with TRBJ2-7; 10 nucleotides agree with TRBD1. Germline V gene sequence: CDR1 MNHNY, CDR2 SVGAGI (reference sequence). V lost 10 bases to trimming and J lost 5 bases; unmatched junction nucleotides: 14. The CDR3 totals 15 residues. The DNA for the CDR3 is TGTGCCACAACCGGGACAGGGGTCCGGGGGGACGAGCAGTACTTC. Translated: CATTGTGVRGDEQYF.

The chain carries TRBV5-8 and TRBJ2-7, with 10 bases lining up with TRBD2. Germline CDR1 SGHTS, CDR2 YDEGEE. The CDR3 runs 15 residues. The V gene end was trimmed by 4 bases and the J gene end by 7 bases; junction bases not matched to a gene: 11. The CDR3 reads CASSRGSSGSNEQYF. The CDR3 DNA follows: TGTGCCAGCAGCCGGGGCTCTAGCGGGAGCAATGAGCAGTACTTC.

There are a few counts of this clone. CDR3 protein: CASSLASLAEQYF. As DNA, the CDR3 is TGTGCCAGCAGCTTGGCTAGCCTGGCCGAGCAGTACTTC. This chain uses TRBV5-5 with TRBJ2-7, with D possibly matching TRBD2 (5 bases). Per the germline V gene, CDR1 is SGHKS and CDR2 is YYEKEE (reference sequence). The CDR3 has 13 residues. The V end was cut by 0 bases, the J end by 6 bases, with 10 bases between.

The rearrangement links TRBV14 to TRBJ1-4; D is undetermined. The CDR3 is 13 amino acids. V lost 4 bases to trimming and J lost 8 bases, with 11 bases between them. The germline V gene has CDR1 SGHDN and CDR2 FVKESK. DNA of the CDR3: TGTGCCAGCAGCCGCGGTGGAGGCGAAAAACTGTTTTTT. Its translation is CASSRGGGEKLFF.

The chain links TRBV6-5 to TRBJ2-7; D uncertain. The germline V gene has CDR1 MNHEY and CDR2 SVGAGI. This CDR3 region has 12 residues. V was pared by 4 bases and J by 5 bases, with 9 bases between. CDR3 residues: CASSSPLDEQYF. DNA of the CDR3: TGTGCCAGCAGTTCCCCTCTCGACGAGCAGTACTTC.

V is TRBV6-4 and J is TRBJ2-1; 10 bases map to TRBD2. Unmatched junction bases numbered 5, after V lost 7 bases and J lost 8 bases. The CDR3 runs to 13 residues. The germline V gene has CDR1 MRHNA and CDR2 SNTAGT. CDR3 protein: CASNLAGVDEQFF. CDR3 in DNA: TGTGCCAGCAACCTAGCGGGAGTCGATGAGCAGTTCTTC.

The chain employs TRBV2 and TRBJ2-2; the match to TRBD2 covers 8 bases. V lost 8 bases and J lost 6; bases outside the gene matches: 8. This CDR3 region has 14 residues. Germline V gene sequence: CDR1 SNHLY, CDR2 FYNNEI. CDR3 region: CASHSGTSSGELFF. The CDR3 DNA reads TGTGCCAGCCATTCCGGGACTAGTTCCGGGGAGCTGTTTTTT.

The chain joins TRBV19 to TRBJ1-1; 7 bases agree with TRBD1. With V trimmed by 9 bases and J by 5 bases, 12 bases remained unmatched. The CDR3 has 14 amino acids. CDR1 and CDR2 from the germline V gene are LNHDA and SQIVND (reference sequence). CDR3 in amino acids: CASPPPGGGTEAFF. The DNA for the CDR3 is TGTGCCAGCCCCCCCCCAGGGGGTGGAACTGAAGCTTTCTTT.

The chain is built from TRBV5-8 and TRBJ2-2, with 7 bases aligning to TRBD1. The CDR3 consists of 15 residues. V was clipped by 0 bases and J by 7 bases; unmatched bases: 6. The V gene's germline CDR1 is SGHTS and CDR2 YDEGEE. Here the CDR3 reads CASSLEVQGDGELFF. In DNA, the CDR3 is TGTGCCAGCAGCTTGGAGGTCCAGGGGGACGGGGAGCTGTTTTTT.

The rearrangement links TRBV28 to TRBJ2-7; 7 bases are shared with TRBD2. The CDR3 runs 16 residues. Trimming took 7 bases from V and 7 from J; bases not matched to a gene: 19. Per the germline V gene, CDR1 is MDHEN and CDR2 is SYDVKM. CDR3 sequence reads: CASNLDTGGSQLEQYF. The CDR3 DNA reads TGTGCCAGCAACCTCGACACGGGGGGTAGCCAACTGGAGCAGTACTTC.

This clone was counted only a few times. CDR3 amino acids: CASSWGGERYNDEQYF. Written as DNA, the CDR3 is TGTGCCAGTAGTTGGGGGGGGGAAAGATACAATGACGAGCAGTACTTC. The chain is built from TRBV19 and TRBJ2-7; TRBD2 matches at 7 bases. Per germline, CDR1 LNHDA and CDR2 SQIVND (reference sequence). This CDR3 comprises 16 residues. The V and J ends lost 5 bases and 5 bases, in that order; junction bases with no gene match: 15.